This T cell receptor beta chain was sequenced during a study of blood T cell repertoires in COVID-19. Overall study context: Acute and convalescent COVID-19 specimens originated in the United States, Italy and Spain. Sample material is recorded as cDNA or gDNA derived from T cells, B-cell-depleted T cells, or PBMCs.

Germline V gene sequence: CDR1 SQVTM, CDR2 ANQGSEA. The V and J ends lost 4 bases and 7 bases, in that order; junction bases with no gene match: 6. The CDR3 runs 14 residues. This clone was recorded a few times. How the authors handled the data: Amplified reference gene primers provided the basis for estimating nucleated cell counts. Clones were read by immunoSEQ multiplex PCR, and TCRdb kept only the in-frame ones, dropping some. From that table come the V and J calls and clone size; the DNA was used to work out D and trimming. Among about 120,000 clones listed, 70% to 80% were seen once. The chain links TRBV29-1 to TRBJ2-2, with 10 nucleotides matching TRBD2. The sequence came from a man aged 65 to 79 with acute or convalescent COVID-19. What was sequenced was peripheral blood. The CDR3 DNA sequence: TGCAGCGTTGGGCTAGCGGGGGTTGGCGGGGAGCTGTTTTTT. The encoded protein is CSVGLAGVGGELFF.